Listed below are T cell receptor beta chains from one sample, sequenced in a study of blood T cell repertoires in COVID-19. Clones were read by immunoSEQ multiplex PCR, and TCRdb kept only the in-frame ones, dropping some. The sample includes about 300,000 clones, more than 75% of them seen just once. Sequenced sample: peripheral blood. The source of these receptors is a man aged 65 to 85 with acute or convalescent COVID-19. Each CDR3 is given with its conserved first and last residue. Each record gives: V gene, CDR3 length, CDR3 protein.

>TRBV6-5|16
CASSYSRTGGKETQYF
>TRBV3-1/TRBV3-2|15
CASSQVDRGGSPLHF
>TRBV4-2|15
CASSQVQSAGNTIYF
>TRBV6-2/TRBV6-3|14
CASSQGQDYYEQYF
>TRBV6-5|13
CASIETTWEKLFF
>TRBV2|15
CASSGTSGSVETQYF
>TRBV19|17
CASSPSVGRGNTGELFF
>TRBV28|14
CASRTGTSLYEQYF
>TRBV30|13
CAGEAVAKNIQYF
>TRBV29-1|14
CSVRSSGPTYEQYF
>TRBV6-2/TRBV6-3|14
CASSNTQGSGELFF
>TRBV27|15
CASSFSGESNQPQHF
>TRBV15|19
CATSRGGGLAGRSSYEQYF
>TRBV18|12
CASSPRGETQYF
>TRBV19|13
CATQDRQDQPQHF
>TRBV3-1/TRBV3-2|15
CASSPGTAGFYGYTF
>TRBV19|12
CAKGQLHEKLFF
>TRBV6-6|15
CASSYGLAGTDTQYF
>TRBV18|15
CASSPEGVSGNTIYF
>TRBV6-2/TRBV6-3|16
CASSATGTDSNQPQHF
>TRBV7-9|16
CASSYPRTKVTDTQYF
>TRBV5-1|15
CASSYVAGDYNEQFF
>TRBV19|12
CASSRGSYGYTF
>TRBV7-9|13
CASSQTGKYGYTF
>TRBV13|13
CASSWSGSYEQYF
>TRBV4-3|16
CASSQESPGALGGYTF
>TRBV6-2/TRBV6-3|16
CASSYSGTGGRETQYF
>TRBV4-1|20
CASSQDLLALGRQGRSPLHF
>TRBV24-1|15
CATSDPRQGDTEAFF
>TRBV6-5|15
CASSYSYRSGTEAFF
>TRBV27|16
CASSLLGQSSNQPQHF
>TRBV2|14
CASSSQGKGYEQYF
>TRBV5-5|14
CASSLRQGGYGYTF
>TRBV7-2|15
CASSSNRDGNQPQHF
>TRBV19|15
CASSPRGLSYNEQFF
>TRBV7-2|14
CASSSYSGSYEQYF
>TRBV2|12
CASRGDIPESQF
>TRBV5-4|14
CASSLTGGNSPLHF
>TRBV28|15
CASSSPTGTNYGYTF
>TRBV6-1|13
CASSDLGLGTQYF
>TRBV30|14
CAGGSDSNTGELFF
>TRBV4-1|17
CASSQDAGGSAPYEQYF
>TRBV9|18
CASSVGSGSSAGWSEAFF
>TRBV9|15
CASSVGQAAYNEQFF
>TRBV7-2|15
CASSLGGVYNSPLHF
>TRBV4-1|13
CASGPGVDQPQHF
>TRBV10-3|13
CAIRGTGFYEQYF
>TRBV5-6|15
CASSLFRGSGETQYF
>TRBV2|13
CASRGTGTSPLHF
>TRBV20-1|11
CSAGGGGELFF
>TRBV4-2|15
CASRQGLADTYEQYF
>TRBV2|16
CASSVTSGRAGGELFF